This T cell receptor (beta chain) is drawn from a study of T-cell memory formation after mild COVID-19. Looking at the study overall: TCR clusters were mostly confined to one donor each. The study's findings and limits: Among CD4+ contracting clones, most were CM and EM, and CD8+ ones EMRA.

This clonotype was counted only a few times. The antigen is not known. The V end lost 3 bases, the J end lost 2 bases, and 9 bases lay between the germline ends. Germline V CDR1 and CDR2: KGHDR, SFDVKD. The CDR3 covers 14 residues. TCRdb re-called the 5' RACE reads through MiXCR, storing one row per CDR3 protein. This table has roughly 410,000 distinct CDR3 sequences, roughly 24% appearing once. This clonotype was obtained from an adult woman who had mild COVID-19 (a few samples of this study predate the infection). Cell type and time point are not known. The chain is built from TRBV24-1 and TRBJ1-2; tentatively, D is TRBD1 (6 bases). The sequenced sample consisted of PBMCs or a T cell subset sorted from them (not recorded which). In DNA form, the CDR3 reads TGTGCCACCAGTGATCACAGGGAAAACTATGGCTACACCTTC. This codes for CATSDHRENYGYTF.